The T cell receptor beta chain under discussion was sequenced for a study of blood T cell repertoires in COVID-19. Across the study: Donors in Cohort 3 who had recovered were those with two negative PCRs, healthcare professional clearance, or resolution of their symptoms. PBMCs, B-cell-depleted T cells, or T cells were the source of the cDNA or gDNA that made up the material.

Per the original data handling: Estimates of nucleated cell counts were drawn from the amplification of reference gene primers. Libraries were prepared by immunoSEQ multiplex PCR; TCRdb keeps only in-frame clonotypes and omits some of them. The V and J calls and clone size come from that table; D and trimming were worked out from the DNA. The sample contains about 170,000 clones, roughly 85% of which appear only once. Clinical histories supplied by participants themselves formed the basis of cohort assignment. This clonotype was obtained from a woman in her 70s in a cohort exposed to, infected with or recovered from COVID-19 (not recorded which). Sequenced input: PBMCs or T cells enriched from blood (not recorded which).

CDR3: CASSLTGTDTQYF. The CDR3 DNA is TGTGCCAGCAGCTTGACAGGCACAGATACGCAGTATTTT. The rearrangement uses TRBV7-2 and TRBJ2-3, with D possibly TRBD1 on 5 matching bases. The germline CDR1 and CDR2 sequences are SGHTA and FQGNSA. V lost 3 bases and J lost 1, with 5 bases in between. This CDR3 is 13 amino acids long.